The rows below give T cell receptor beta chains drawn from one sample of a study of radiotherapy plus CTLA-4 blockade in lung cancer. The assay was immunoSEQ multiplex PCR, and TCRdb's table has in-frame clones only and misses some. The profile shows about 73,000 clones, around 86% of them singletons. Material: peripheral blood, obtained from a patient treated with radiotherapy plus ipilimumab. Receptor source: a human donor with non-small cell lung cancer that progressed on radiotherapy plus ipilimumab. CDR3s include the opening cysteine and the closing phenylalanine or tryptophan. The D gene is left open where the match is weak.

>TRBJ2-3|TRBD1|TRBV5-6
CASSVLGQGSTDTQYF
TGTGCCAGCAGCGTCCTGGGACAGGGTAGCACAGATACGCAGTATTTT
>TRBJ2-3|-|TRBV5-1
CASSLVLGTSDTQYF
TGCGCCAGCAGCTTGGTCCTGGGGACATCAGATACGCAGTATTTT
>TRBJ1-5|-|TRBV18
CASSPDSPNQPQHF
TGTGCCAGCTCACCCGACAGCCCCAATCAGCCCCAGCATTTT
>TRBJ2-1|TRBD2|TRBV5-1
CASSLAGEAYEQFF
TGCGCCAGCAGCTTAGCGGGAGAGGCATATGAGCAGTTCTTC
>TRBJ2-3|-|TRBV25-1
CAIGDDTDTQYF
TGTGCCATTGGGGACGACACAGATACGCAGTATTTT
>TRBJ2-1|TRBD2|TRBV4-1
CASSQTSGLEQFF
TGCGCCAGCAGCCAAACTAGCGGTCTCGAGCAGTTCTTC
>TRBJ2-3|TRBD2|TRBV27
CASSPLAGGRTDTQYF
TGTGCCAGCAGTCCCCTAGCGGGAGGGCGCACAGATACGCAGTATTTT
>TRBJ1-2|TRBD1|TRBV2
CASSDGGQGGYGYTF
TGTGCCAGCAGTGATGGGGGACAGGGCGGCTATGGCTACACCTTC
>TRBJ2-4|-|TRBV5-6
CASSLIPTSTDIQYF
TGTGCCAGCAGCCTCATACCTACTAGTACGGACATTCAGTACTTC
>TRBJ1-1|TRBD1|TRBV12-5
CASGFSLRDRANTEAFF
TGTGCTAGTGGTTTCAGTCTGCGGGACAGGGCGAACACTGAAGCTTTCTTT